This record looks at one T cell receptor (beta chain) sequence and its context. One end of the junction fails to match germline, which may point to a read error. This sample stems from a study of PD-L1 blockade in urothelial cancer. Germline V gene lookup returns CDR1 SGHRS and CDR2 YFSETQ. The CDR3 has 15 amino acids. Generated by immunoSEQ multiplex PCR, the TCRdb table keeps only in-frame clones and is missing some. The data contain about 38,000 clones, approximately 90% of them singletons. This specimen consisted of PBMCs, obtained around atezolizumab (anti-PD-L1) treatment. The TCR comes from a man between 65 and 80 years old with urothelial cancer. The chain links TRBV5-1 to TRBJ2-1; the match to TRBD2 covers 9 bases. CDR3: CGSSFSGSGVGEQFF. CDR3 nucleotide sequence: TGCGGCAGCAGCTTTAGCGGGAGCGGGGTAGGTGAGCAGTTCTTC.